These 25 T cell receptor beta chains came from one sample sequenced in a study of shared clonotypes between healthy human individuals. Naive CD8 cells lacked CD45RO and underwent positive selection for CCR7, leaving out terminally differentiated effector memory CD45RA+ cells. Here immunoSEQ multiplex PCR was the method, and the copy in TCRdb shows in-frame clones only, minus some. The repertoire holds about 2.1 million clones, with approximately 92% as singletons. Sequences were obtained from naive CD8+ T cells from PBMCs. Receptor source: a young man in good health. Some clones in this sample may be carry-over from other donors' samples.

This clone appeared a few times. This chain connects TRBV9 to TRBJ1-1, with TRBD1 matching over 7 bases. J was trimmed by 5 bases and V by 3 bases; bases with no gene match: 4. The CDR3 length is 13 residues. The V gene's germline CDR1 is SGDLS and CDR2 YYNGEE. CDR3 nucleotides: TGTGCCAGCAGCGCGGGACAGAGAACTGAAGCTTTCTTT. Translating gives CASSAGQRTEAFF.

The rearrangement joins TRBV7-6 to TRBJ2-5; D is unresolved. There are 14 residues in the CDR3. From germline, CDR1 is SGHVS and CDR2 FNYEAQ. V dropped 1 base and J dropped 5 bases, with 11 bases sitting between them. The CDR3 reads CASSLGPTGETQYF. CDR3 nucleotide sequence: TGTGCCAGCAGCTTAGGCCCGACCGGGGAGACCCAGTACTTC. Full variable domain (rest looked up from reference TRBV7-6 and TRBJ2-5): GAGVSQSPRYKVTKRGQDVALRCDPISGHVSLYWYRQALGQGPEFLTYFNYEAQQDKSGLPNDRFSAERPEGSISTLTIQRTEQRDSAMYRCASSLGPTGETQYFGPGTRLLVL.

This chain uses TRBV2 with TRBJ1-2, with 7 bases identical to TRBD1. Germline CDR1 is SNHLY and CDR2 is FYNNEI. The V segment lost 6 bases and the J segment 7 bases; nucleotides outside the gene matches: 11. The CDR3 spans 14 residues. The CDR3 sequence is CASRPRDSPGGYTF. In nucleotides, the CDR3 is TGTGCCAGCAGACCCCGGGACAGTCCCGGTGGCTACACCTTC. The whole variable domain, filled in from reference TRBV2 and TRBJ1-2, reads EPEVTQTPSHQVTQMGQEVILRCVPISNHLYFYWYRQILGQKVEFLVSFYNNEISEKSEIFDDQFSVERPDGSNFTLKIRSTKLEDSAMYFCASRPRDSPGGYTFGSGTRLTVV.

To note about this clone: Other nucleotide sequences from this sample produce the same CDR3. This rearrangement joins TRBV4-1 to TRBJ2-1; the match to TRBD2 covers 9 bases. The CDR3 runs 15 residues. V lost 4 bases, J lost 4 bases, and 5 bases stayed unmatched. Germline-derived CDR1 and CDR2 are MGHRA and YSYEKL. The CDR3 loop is CASSRRLAEYNEQFF. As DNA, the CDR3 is TGCGCCAGCAGCCGAAGACTAGCGGAATACAATGAGCAGTTCTTC.

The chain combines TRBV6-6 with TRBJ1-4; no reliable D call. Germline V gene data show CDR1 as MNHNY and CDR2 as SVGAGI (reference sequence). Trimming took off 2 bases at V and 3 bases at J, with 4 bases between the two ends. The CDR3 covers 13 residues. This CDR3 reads CASSYRSNEKLFF. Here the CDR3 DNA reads TGTGCCAGCAGTTACCGATCTAATGAAAAACTGTTTTTT.

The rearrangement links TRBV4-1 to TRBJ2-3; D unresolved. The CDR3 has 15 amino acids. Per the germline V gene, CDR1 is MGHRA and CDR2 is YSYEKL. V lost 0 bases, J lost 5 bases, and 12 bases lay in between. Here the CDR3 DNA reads TGCGCCAGCAGCCAAGAATCCCGAGCAATAGATACGCAGTATTTT. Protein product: CASSQESRAIDTQYF.

CDR3 DNA sequence: TGTGCCAGCTCACCACTGGCAGGGGTGCGGGAGACCCAGTACTTC. Protein: CASSPLAGVRETQYF. The chain combines TRBV18 with TRBJ2-5; D perhaps matches TRBD1 (6 bases). V lost 1 base, J lost 5 bases, and 14 bases lay in between. Germline CDR1 reads KGHSH; CDR2 reads LQKENI. The CDR3 runs to 15 residues.

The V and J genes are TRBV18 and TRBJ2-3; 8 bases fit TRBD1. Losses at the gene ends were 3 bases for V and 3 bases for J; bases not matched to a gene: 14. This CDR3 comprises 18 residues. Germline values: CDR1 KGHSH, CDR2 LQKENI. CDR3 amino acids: CASSPADRVRLGTDTQYF. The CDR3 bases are TGTGCCAGCTCACCCGCGGACAGGGTACGTCTTGGGACAGATACGCAGTATTTT.

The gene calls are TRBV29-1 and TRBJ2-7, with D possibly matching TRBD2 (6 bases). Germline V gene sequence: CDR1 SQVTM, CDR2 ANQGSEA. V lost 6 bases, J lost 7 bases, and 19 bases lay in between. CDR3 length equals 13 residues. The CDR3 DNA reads TGCAGCGTCTGTAGCGGAGGGCGCGGGGAGCAGTACTTC. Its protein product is CSVCSGGRGEQYF.

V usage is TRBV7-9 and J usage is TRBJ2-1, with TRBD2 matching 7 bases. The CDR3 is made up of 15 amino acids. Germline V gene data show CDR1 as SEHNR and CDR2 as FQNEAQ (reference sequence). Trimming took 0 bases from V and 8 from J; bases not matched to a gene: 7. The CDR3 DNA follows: TGTGCCAGCAGCTTAGCGGGAGGGACGGGGGATGAGCAGTTCTTC. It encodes CASSLAGGTGDEQFF.

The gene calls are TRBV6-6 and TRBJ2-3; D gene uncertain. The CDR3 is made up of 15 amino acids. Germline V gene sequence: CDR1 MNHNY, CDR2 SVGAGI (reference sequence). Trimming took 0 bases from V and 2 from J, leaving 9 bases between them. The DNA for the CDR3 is TGTGCCAGCAGTTACTCGAGGCAGTACACAGATACGCAGTATTTT. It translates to CASSYSRQYTDTQYF.

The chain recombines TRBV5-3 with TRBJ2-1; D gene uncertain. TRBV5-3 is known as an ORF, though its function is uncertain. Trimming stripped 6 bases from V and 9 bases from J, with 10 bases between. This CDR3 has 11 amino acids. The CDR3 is CARKGRGEQFF. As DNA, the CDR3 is TGTGCCAGAAAGGGCAGAGGTGAGCAGTTCTTC.

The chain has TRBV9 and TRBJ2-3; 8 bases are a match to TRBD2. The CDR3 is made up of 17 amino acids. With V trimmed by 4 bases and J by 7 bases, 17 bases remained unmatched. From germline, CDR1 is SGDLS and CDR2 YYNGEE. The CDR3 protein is CASSTPTPAGVLNTQYF. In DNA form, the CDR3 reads TGTGCCAGCAGCACCCCCACCCCAGCGGGAGTTTTGAATACGCAGTATTTT.

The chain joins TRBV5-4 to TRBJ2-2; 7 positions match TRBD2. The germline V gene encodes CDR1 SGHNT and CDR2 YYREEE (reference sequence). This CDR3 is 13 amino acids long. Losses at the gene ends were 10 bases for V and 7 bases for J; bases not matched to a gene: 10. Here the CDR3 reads CASHRREFGELFF. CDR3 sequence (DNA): TGTGCCTCCCACCGGCGGGAGTTCGGGGAGCTGTTTTTT.

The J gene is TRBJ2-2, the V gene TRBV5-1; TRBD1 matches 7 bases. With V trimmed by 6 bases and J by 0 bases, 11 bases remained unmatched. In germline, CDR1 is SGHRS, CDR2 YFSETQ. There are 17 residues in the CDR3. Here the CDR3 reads CASTSDRKTANTGELFF. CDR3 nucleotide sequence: TGCGCCAGCACCTCGGACAGGAAGACCGCGAACACCGGGGAGCTGTTTTTT.

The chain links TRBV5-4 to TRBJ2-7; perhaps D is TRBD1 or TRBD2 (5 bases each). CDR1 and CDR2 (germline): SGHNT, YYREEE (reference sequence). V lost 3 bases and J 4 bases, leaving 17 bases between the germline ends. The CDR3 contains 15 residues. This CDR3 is CASSSPGPGIYEQYF. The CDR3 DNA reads TGTGCCAGCAGCTCACCGGGACCTGGGATATACGAGCAGTACTTC.

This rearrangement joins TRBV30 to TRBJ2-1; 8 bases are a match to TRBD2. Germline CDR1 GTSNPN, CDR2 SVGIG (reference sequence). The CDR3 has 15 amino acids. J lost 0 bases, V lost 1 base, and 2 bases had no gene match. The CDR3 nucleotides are TGTGCCTGGAGTGGCGGGAGGAGCTCCTACAATGAGCAGTTCTTC. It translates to CAWSGGRSSYNEQFF.

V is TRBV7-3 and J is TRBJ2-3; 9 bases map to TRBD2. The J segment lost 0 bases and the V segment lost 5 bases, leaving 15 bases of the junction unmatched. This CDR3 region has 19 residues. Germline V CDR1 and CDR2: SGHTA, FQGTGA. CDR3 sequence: CASSPRPTSGSYSTDTQYF. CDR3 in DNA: TGTGCCAGCAGCCCCCGACCGACTAGCGGATCTTATAGCACAGATACGCAGTATTTT.

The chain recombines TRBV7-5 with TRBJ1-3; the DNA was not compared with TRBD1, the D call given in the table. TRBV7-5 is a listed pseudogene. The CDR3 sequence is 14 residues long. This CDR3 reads CAVQGAFSGNTIYF. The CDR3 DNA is TGTGCCGTCCAGGGGGCATTCTCTGGAAACACCATATATTTT.

CDR3 DNA: TGCGCCAGCAGCCAAGAAGGACCGCCGAGCTCTGGAAACACCATATATTTT. Residues: CASSQEGPPSSGNTIYF. The chain recombines TRBV4-1 with TRBJ1-3; D gene uncertain. The germline V and J ends were trimmed by 0 bases and 0 bases, with 12 bases remaining between them. Germline values: CDR1 MGHRA, CDR2 YSYEKL. The CDR3 spans 17 residues.

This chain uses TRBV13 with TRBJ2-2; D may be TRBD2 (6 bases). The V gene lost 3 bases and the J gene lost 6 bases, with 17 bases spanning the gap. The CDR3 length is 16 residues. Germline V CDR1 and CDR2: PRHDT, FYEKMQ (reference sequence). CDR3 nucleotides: TGTGCCAGCAGCTTTCGACTAGGCCGGGGCCCCGGGGAGCTGTTTTTT. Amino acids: CASSFRLGRGPGELFF.

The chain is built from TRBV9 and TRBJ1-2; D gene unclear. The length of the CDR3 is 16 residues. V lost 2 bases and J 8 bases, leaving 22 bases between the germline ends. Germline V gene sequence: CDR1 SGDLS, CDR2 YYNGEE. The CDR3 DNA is TGTGCCAGCAGCGTGTCGAAAGGGTACGAGATAGGAGGCTACACCTTC. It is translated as CASSVSKGYEIGGYTF.

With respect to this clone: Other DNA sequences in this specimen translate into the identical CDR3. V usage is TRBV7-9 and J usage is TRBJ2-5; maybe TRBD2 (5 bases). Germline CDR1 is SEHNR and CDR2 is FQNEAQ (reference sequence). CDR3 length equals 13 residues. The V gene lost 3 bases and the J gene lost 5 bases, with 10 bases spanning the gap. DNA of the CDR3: TGTGCCAGCAGCTTTCGAGGGCGGGAGACCCAGTACTTC. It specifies CASSFRGRETQYF.

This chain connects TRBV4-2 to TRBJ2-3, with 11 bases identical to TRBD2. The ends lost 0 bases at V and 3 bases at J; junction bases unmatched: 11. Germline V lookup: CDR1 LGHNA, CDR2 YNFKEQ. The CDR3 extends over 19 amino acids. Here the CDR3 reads CASSQDKGLAGGRTDTQYF. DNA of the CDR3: TGTGCCAGCAGCCAAGATAAGGGGCTAGCGGGAGGAAGGACAGATACGCAGTATTTT.

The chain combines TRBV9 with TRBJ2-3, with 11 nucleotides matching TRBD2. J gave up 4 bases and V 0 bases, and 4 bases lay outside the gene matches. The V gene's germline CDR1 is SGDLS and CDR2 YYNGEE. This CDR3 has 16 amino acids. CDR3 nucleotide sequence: TGTGCCAGCAGCGTAGAGGTAGCGGGAGGGTCAGATACGCAGTATTTT. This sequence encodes CASSVEVAGGSDTQYF.